Below, 27 T cell receptor beta chains from the same sample are listed, as sequenced in a study of T cells in Graves' hyperthyroidism and ophthalmopathy. Using RNA transcripts as the source, TCR beta CDR3 regions were amplified. HTBI primers were used for first-round RT-PCR of the TCR CDR3. TCRdb reanalysed the multiplex PCR reads using MiXCR and keeps one entry per CDR3 protein. This table holds fewer than 550,000 distinct CDR3 sequences, around 22% found once. Sample: blood. The source of these receptors is a woman aged 25 to 45 with Graves' ophthalmopathy.

V and J are TRBV6-1 and TRBJ2-2; 8 nucleotides line up with TRBD1. This CDR3 is built from 14 residues. Trimming removed 6 bases from V and 5 bases from J; junction bases left unmatched: 5. Per the germline V gene, CDR1 is MNHNS and CDR2 is SASEGT. CDR3 protein: CASRTTGVTGELFF. The CDR3 coding sequence is TGTGCCAGCAGGACGACAGGGGTAACCGGGGAGCTGTTTTTT.

This clonotype has ten or more counts. This rearrangement joins TRBV6-5 to TRBJ1-1, with D unclear. Germline loops: CDR1 MNHEY, CDR2 SVGAGI. V was cut by 4 bases and J by 1 base, with 7 bases left in between. This CDR3 spans 13 amino acids. The CDR3 region has the DNA TGTGCCAGCAGTTGGGTCGCGAACACTGAAGCTTTCTTT. Amino acid sequence: CASSWVANTEAFF.

This clonotype was seen only a few times. The V gene is TRBV7-2, the J gene TRBJ2-7, with D perhaps TRBD1 (5 bases). This CDR3 region has 14 residues. The V and J ends lost 3 bases and 3 bases respectively, with 12 bases between them. CDR1 is SGHTA and CDR2 is FQGNSA in the germline V gene. The CDR3 DNA reads as TGTGCCAGCAGCTTTGACAGTGGGCACTACGAGCAGTACTTC. Translated, it gives CASSFDSGHYEQYF. The variable domain in full, completed from reference TRBV7-2 and TRBJ2-7, reads GAGVSQSPSNKVTEKGKDVELRCDPISGHTALYWYRQSLGQGLEFLIYFQGNSAPDKSGLPSDRFSAERTGGSVSTLTIQRTQQEDSAVYLCASSFDSGHYEQYFGPGTRLTVT.

Worth noting for this clonotype: Its ends do not fully match the called genes, so a read error is possible. V is TRBV28 and J is TRBJ1-1; tentative D call: TRBD1 (5 bases). Germline values: CDR1 MDHEN, CDR2 SYDVKM. This CDR3 region has 11 residues. CDR3 nucleotide sequence: TGTGCCAGCAGTTTCCGGGACGGCTCACACTTT. It encodes CASSFRDGSHF.

This clonotype occurred many times. The genes are TRBV7-9 and TRBJ2-7, with 7 bases matching TRBD1. The CDR3 covers 13 residues. CDR1 is SEHNR, CDR2 FQNEAQ, per germline (reference sequence). V shed 6 bases, J shed 4 bases, and the junction held 6 bases outside the gene matches. Here the CDR3 reads CASRSGTEYEQYF. CDR3 sequence (DNA): TGTGCCAGCAGGTCGGGGACAGAGTACGAGCAGTACTTC.

V is TRBV20-1 and J is TRBJ2-7; 13 positions agree with TRBD2. This CDR3 is 15 amino acids long. The trim removed 5 bases at V and 1 base at J, leaving 5 bases unmatched. CDR1 is DFQATT, CDR2 SNEGSKA, per germline (reference sequence). CDR3 region: CSARTSGGESYEQYF. The CDR3, as DNA: TGCAGTGCTCGGACTAGCGGGGGTGAATCCTACGAGCAGTACTTC.

V usage is TRBV20-1 and J usage is TRBJ1-1; maybe TRBD1 (6 bases). CDR1 is DFQATT, CDR2 SNEGSKA, per germline (reference sequence). This CDR3 region has 14 residues. The CDR3 DNA reads TGCAGACCCGGCCAGGGAGCGGGGGGCCCCGAAGCTTTCTTT. Protein sequence: CRPGQGAGGPEAFF.

The rearrangement joins TRBV27 to TRBJ2-7; 8 nucleotides align to TRBD1. This CDR3 spans 15 amino acids. After removal of 6 bases from V and 3 bases from J, the junction contained 10 bases not matched to a gene. Germline V gene data show CDR1 as MNHEY and CDR2 as SMNVEV (reference sequence). CDR3 residues: CASSNFRGTGYEQYF. As DNA, the CDR3 is TGTGCCAGCAGCAATTTCAGAGGGACAGGCTACGAGCAGTACTTC.

The rearrangement links TRBV4-2 to TRBJ1-5; TRBD1 aligns across 10 bases. Germline trimming cut 3 bases from V and 6 bases from J; bases unmatched to any gene: 11. Germline V gene sequence: CDR1 LGHNA, CDR2 YNFKEQ. The CDR3 runs to 17 residues. The CDR3 bases are TGTGCCAGCAGCCAGAGGACCGGGACAGGGGTTGTTCAGCCCCAGCATTTT. This sequence encodes CASSQRTGTGVVQPQHF.

This clonotype was recorded at least ten times. The chain carries TRBV28 and TRBJ1-5; D is ambiguous. The V gene lost 8 bases and the J gene lost 6 bases, with 20 bases spanning the gap. The CDR3 runs to 15 residues. CDR1 is MDHEN, CDR2 SYDVKM, per germline. CDR3 in DNA: TGTGCCAGCCGCTCTCCGGGTGGGAAGGGTCAGCCCCAGCATTTT. It yields the protein CASRSPGGKGQPQHF. The variable domain in full, with the rest retrieved from reference TRBV28 and TRBJ1-5, is DVKVTQSSRYLVKRTGEKVFLECVQDMDHENMFWYRQDPGLGLRLIYFSYDVKMKEKGDIPEGYSVSREKKERFSLILESASTNQTSMYLCASRSPGGKGQPQHFGDGTRLSIL.

This clonotype was seen repeatedly, ten times or more. This chain joins TRBV6-1 and TRBJ1-2; D remains unclear. The CDR3 spans 14 residues. Germline CDR1 reads MNHNS; CDR2 reads SASEGT. V dropped 8 bases and J dropped 4 bases, with 17 bases sitting between them. The CDR3 sequence is CASAFDTTGYGYTF. The CDR3 coding sequence is TGTGCCAGCGCTTTCGACACGACTGGCTATGGCTACACCTTC.

In its sample, this clonotype was seen many times. The rearrangement links TRBV28 to TRBJ2-1, with 7 bases aligning to TRBD1. Losses at the gene ends were 6 bases for V and 9 bases for J; bases not matched to a gene: 11. In germline, CDR1 is MDHEN, CDR2 SYDVKM. The CDR3 runs to 14 residues. This CDR3 is CASSRPSTGLEQFF. The CDR3 DNA reads as TGTGCCAGCAGCCGACCGTCGACAGGGCTTGAGCAGTTCTTC.

Ten or more counts support this clonotype. The chain recombines TRBV10-2 with TRBJ1-2; tentatively, D is TRBD1 (6 bases). The V end lost 4 bases, the J end lost 3 bases, and 6 bases lay between the germline ends. Looked up from germline, CDR1 is WSHSY and CDR2 is SAAADI. This CDR3 has 12 amino acids. The CDR3 DNA is TGCGCCAGCAGTGGACAGGACTATGGCTACACCTTC. Residues: CASSGQDYGYTF.

This clonotype was seen many times. The V gene is TRBV6-5, the J gene TRBJ1-1; D is possibly TRBD1 (6 bases). CDR1 MNHEY and CDR2 SVGAGI come from the germline V gene. The CDR3 consists of 12 residues. Deletions cut 2 bases from V and 11 bases from J, with 12 bases between. CDR3 sequence: CASSYAGEFAFF. The CDR3 DNA is TGTGCCAGCAGTTACGCAGGGGAGTTCGCTTTCTTT.

This clonotype was counted ten times or more. The chain uses TRBV2 and TRBJ2-5; D call uncertain. V gave up 5 bases and J gave up 4 bases, with 11 bases separating them. The CDR3 extends over 13 amino acids. The germline V gene encodes CDR1 SNHLY and CDR2 FYNNEI. CDR3 in DNA: TGTGCCAGCAGTACTTTTGGGTTAGAGACCCAGTACTTC. Residues: CASSTFGLETQYF.

The chain couples TRBV27 to TRBJ2-7, with D unclear. There are 15 residues in the CDR3. V lost 3 bases to trimming and J lost 3 bases, with 15 bases between them. The germline CDR1 and CDR2 sequences are MNHEY and SMNVEV (reference sequence). In DNA form, the CDR3 reads TGTGCCAGCAGTTTCCGAGGTGTGCCCCTCTACGAGCAGTACTTC. Translation gives CASSFRGVPLYEQYF.

This clonotype was counted many times. The chain joins TRBV6-1 to TRBJ1-5, with 7 bases aligning to TRBD1. This CDR3 is 17 amino acids long. CDR1 and CDR2 (germline): MNHNS, SASEGT. J lost 0 bases, V lost 6 bases, and 11 bases had no gene match. The CDR3 reads CASSARQGGISNQPQHF. The DNA of the CDR3 is TGTGCCAGCAGCGCCAGACAGGGCGGAATTAGCAATCAGCCCCAGCATTTT.

This clonotype was detected ten times or more. The junction does not match germline at one end; this may be a read error. V usage is TRBV6-2 or TRBV6-3 and J usage is TRBJ2-7; no clear D gene. Germline CDR1 is MNHEY and CDR2 is SVGEGT. This CDR3 has 13 residues. CDR3 amino acids: CASMRLVSYEPYF. The DNA for the CDR3 is TGTGCCAGCATGCGCCTTGTCTCCTACGAGCCGTACTTC.

This clonotype was picked up many times. The gene calls are TRBV4-1 and TRBJ1-1; unclear D gene. The V end was cut by 5 bases, the J end by 1 base, with 8 bases between. The CDR3 length is 13 residues. Germline values: CDR1 MGHRA, CDR2 YSYEKL. CDR3 nucleotide sequence: TGCGCCAGCAGCGGACTCCAGAACACTGAAGCTTTCTTT. Its translation is CASSGLQNTEAFF.

Worth noting for this clonotype: The conserved phenylalanine or tryptophan is not found at the CDR3 terminus, so this likely reflects a read error. The DNA is left out, because the CDR3 cannot be placed on it with certainty; the CDR3 is given as TCRdb lists it. This rearrangement joins TRBV6-2 or TRBV6-3 to TRBJ2-2; the table's D call, TRBD2, has no DNA check behind it. Germline CDR1 and CDR2: MNHEY and SVGEGT. The CDR3 totals 19 residues, both ends included. Here the CDR3 reads CASSLRLAGGVPNTGELCV.

The chain has TRBV12-3 or TRBV12-4 and TRBJ1-2; possibly TRBD1 for D (5 bases). Trimming took 4 bases from V and 6 from J, leaving 18 bases between them. This CDR3 spans 15 amino acids. CDR3 nucleotides: TGTGCCAGCAGTTCAGAAATTGCAGGGTGGGATGGCTACACCTTC. Translation gives CASSSEIAGWDGYTF.

Here the CDR3 reads CASSEGDGALAQPQHF. The CDR3 bases are TGTGCCAGCAGTGAAGGGGACGGGGCACTGGCTCAGCCCCAGCATTTT. This chain connects TRBV6-1 to TRBJ1-5; D might be TRBD1 (5 bases). The germline V gene encodes CDR1 MNHNS and CDR2 SASEGT. The CDR3 runs to 16 residues. V dropped 1 base and J dropped 6 bases, with 16 bases sitting between them.

The table lists this clonotype with many counts. This rearrangement joins TRBV27 to TRBJ1-5; tentatively, D is TRBD1 (5 bases). Between the trimmed V and J ends, which lost 2 bases and 7 bases, there was a span of 15 bases. Germline V gene sequence: CDR1 MNHEY, CDR2 SMNVEV (reference sequence). This CDR3 contains 15 residues. CDR3 sequence (DNA): TGTGCCAGCAGTTTACGGGGACCGCTTAGCCAGCCCCAGCATTTT. Translated: CASSLRGPLSQPQHF.

This clonotype was seen only a few times. A much larger clone sits a single nucleotide away, making a read error possible. The chain carries TRBV30 and TRBJ1-2, with D hard to call. The CDR3 has 13 amino acids. Germline CDR1 and CDR2: GTSNPN and SVGIG (reference sequence). The CDR3 DNA reads TGTGCCTGGAGTGTCAGCCCTAACTGTGGCTACACCTTC. Residues: CAWSVSPNCGYTF.

This clonotype was recorded a few times. The chain couples TRBV27 to TRBJ2-7, with D unclear. The germline gives CDR1 MNHEY, CDR2 SMNVEV (reference sequence). Trimming took off 6 bases at V and 5 bases at J, with 17 bases between the two ends. CDR3 size: 14 residues. CDR3: CASSLLGTLDEQYF. In DNA form, the CDR3 reads TGTGCCAGCAGCCTTCTTGGAACATTGGACGAGCAGTACTTC.

In this sample, this clonotype turned up a few times. This sequence joins TRBV18 and TRBJ1-1, with TRBD1 as a possible D gene (6 bases). The CDR3 runs to 16 residues. Trimming cost V 2 bases and J 0 bases, with 13 bases left between them. From germline, CDR1 is KGHSH and CDR2 LQKENI. The CDR3 coding sequence is TGTGCCAGCTCACCATGGGCAGGGGCTATGAACACTGAAGCTTTCTTT. Its protein product is CASSPWAGAMNTEAFF. Full variable domain (remainder filled in from reference TRBV18 and TRBJ1-1): NAGVMQNPRHLVRRRGQEARLRCSPMKGHSHVYWYRQLPEEGLKFMVYLQKENIIDESGMPKERFSAEFPKEGPSILRIQQVVRGDSAAYFCASSPWAGAMNTEAFFGQGTRLTVV.

V and J are TRBV20-1 and TRBJ1-1, with 8 bases lining up with TRBD1. The CDR3 length is 16 residues. CDR1 is DFQATT, CDR2 SNEGSKA, per germline (reference sequence). Trimming cost V 3 bases and J 1 base; bases outside gene matches: 10. The CDR3 coding sequence is TGCAGTGCTAGGCCCAACTCAGGGGGCCAGAACACTGAAGCTTTCTTT. Its translation is CSARPNSGGQNTEAFF.